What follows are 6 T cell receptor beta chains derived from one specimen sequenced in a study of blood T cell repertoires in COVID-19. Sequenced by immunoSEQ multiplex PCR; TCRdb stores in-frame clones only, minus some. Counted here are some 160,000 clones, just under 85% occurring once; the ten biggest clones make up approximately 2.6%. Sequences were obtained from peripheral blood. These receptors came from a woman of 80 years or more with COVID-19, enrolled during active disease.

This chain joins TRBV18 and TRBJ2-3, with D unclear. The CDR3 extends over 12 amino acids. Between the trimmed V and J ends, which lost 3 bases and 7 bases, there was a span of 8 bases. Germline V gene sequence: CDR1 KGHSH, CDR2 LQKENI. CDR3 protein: CASSPEFYTQYF. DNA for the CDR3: TGTGCCAGCTCACCGGAGTTTTATACGCAGTATTTT.

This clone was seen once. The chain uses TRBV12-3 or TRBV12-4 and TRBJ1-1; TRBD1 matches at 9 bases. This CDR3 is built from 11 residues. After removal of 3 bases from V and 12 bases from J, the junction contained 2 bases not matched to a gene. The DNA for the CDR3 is TGTGCCAGCAGTTTGGACAGGGGCCCTTTCTTT. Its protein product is CASSLDRGPFF.

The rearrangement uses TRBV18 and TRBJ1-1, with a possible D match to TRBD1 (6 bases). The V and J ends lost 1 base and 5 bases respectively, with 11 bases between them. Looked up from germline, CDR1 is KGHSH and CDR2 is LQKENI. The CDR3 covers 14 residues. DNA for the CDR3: TGTGCCAGCTCACCACTTTCACAGGGAACTGAAGCTTTCTTT. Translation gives CASSPLSQGTEAFF.

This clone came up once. For the CDR3, the DNA is TGTGCCAGCAGCCCCGGGCAGGGGGCAGCAGATACGCAGTATTTT. Encoded protein: CASSPGQGAADTQYF. V and J are TRBV11-3 and TRBJ2-3; 8 bases agree with TRBD1. CDR3 size: 15 residues. CDR1 is SGHNT and CDR2 is YENEEA in the germline V gene. V lost 5 bases and J lost 4; bases outside the gene matches: 8.

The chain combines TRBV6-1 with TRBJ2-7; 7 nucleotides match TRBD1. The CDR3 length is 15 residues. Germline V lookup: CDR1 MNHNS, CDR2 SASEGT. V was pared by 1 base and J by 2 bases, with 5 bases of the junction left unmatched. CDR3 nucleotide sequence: TGTGCCAGCAGTGAAGGGGACAGTCACACCTACGAGCAGTACTTC. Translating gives CASSEGDSHTYEQYF.

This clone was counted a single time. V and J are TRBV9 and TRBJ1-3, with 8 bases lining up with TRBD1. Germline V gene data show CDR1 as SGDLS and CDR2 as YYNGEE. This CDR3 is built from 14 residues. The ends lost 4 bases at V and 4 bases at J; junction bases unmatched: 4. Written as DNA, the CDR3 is TGTGCCAGCAGCCACCGGACAGGGGGAAACACCATATATTTT. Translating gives CASSHRTGGNTIYF.